The next 2 T cell receptor beta chains were all read from a single sample in a study of blood T cell repertoires in COVID-19. Clones were sequenced by immunoSEQ multiplex PCR, and TCRdb holds only the in-frame ones, with some missing. Among under 200,000 clones listed, about 85% were seen once. The specimen was peripheral blood. These receptors originate from a man aged 18-30 years with acute or convalescent COVID-19.

The chain links TRBV29-1 to TRBJ1-2; no firm D call. Trimming removed 6 bases at V and 1 base at J, with 12 bases between. CDR3 length: 13 amino acids. Looked up from germline, CDR1 is SQVTM and CDR2 is ANQGSEA. This chain's CDR3 is CSVLFQINYGYTF. The CDR3 region has the DNA TGCAGCGTCTTATTTCAGATTAACTATGGCTACACCTTC. Variable domain in full (rest from reference TRBV29-1 and TRBJ1-2): SAVISQKPSRDICQRGTSLTIQCQVDSQVTMMFWYRQQPGQSLTLIATANQGSEATYESGFVIDKFPISRPNLTFSTLTVSNMSPEDSSIYLCSVLFQINYGYTFGSGTRLTVV.

The chain is built from TRBV2 and TRBJ1-5, with D possibly matching TRBD1 (5 bases). The V end lost 0 bases, the J end lost 2 bases, and 8 bases lay between the germline ends. The CDR3 loop spans 15 amino acids. CDR1 is SNHLY, CDR2 FYNNEI, per germline. The CDR3 DNA is TGTGCCAGCAGTGAAGCGATACAGGGCAATCAGCCCCAGCATTTT. It is translated as CASSEAIQGNQPQHF.